The 24 T cell receptor beta chains presented below share a single source sample, sequenced in a study of Ad26.COV2.S vaccination and SARS-CoV-2 variants. Repertoires were generated with immunoSEQ multiplex PCR, while TCRdb's copy carries only in-frame clones and drops some. This table has 300,000 to 450,000 clones, about 85% appearing once. Treatment noted: around 19 received Ad26.COV2.S at low or high dose, single or two shots; 5 received placebo; per-sample allocation not given. Sampling took place 63 days after the first vaccine or placebo injection. Sequencing was performed on peripheral blood, taken in a trial of Ad26.COV2.S vaccine versus placebo. The receptor set was obtained from a person aged 18-60 years who received the Ad26.COV2.S COVID-19 vaccine or a placebo.

CDR3 nucleotides: TGTGCCAGCAGTGCCGCCGGGACAGGGACCGGGGAGCTGTTTTTT. Translating it yields CASSAAGTGTGELFF. The V gene is TRBV28, the J gene TRBJ2-2; 9 nucleotides line up with TRBD1. Germline-derived CDR1 and CDR2 are MDHEN and SYDVKM. The CDR3 sequence is 15 residues long. With 5 bases clipped from V and 5 bases from J, the junction kept 6 bases outside the gene matches.

The chain uses TRBV28 and TRBJ2-7; D perhaps matches TRBD2 (5 bases). The CDR3 loop spans 12 amino acids. V lost 10 bases and J lost 6, with 16 bases in between. Germline CDR1 MDHEN, CDR2 SYDVKM. CDR3 coding DNA: TGTGCCACCAGAGCCGGGGTCCGCGAGCAGTACTTC. It specifies CATRAGVREQYF. The entire variable domain, with the rest obtained from reference TRBV28 and TRBJ2-7, is as follows: DVKVTQSSRYLVKRTGEKVFLECVQDMDHENMFWYRQDPGLGLRLIYFSYDVKMKEKGDIPEGYSVSREKKERFSLILESASTNQTSMYLCATRAGVREQYFGPGTRLTVT.

This clone was seen repeatedly, ten times or more. V is TRBV10-3 and J is TRBJ2-7; D is possibly TRBD1 (6 bases). The V gene lost 7 bases and the J gene lost 2 bases, with 9 bases spanning the gap. This CDR3 region has 12 residues. Looked up from germline, CDR1 is ENHRY and CDR2 is SYGVKD. CDR3 sequence reads: CAIKGDAYEQYF. CDR3 nucleotides: TGTGCCATCAAGGGGGACGCCTACGAGCAGTACTTC.

The rearrangement joins TRBV11-2 to TRBJ1-1, with D maybe TRBD1 (6 bases). Trimming stripped 0 bases from V and 6 bases from J, with 11 bases between. The CDR3 is made up of 14 amino acids. Germline values: CDR1 SGHAT, CDR2 FQNNGV. This chain's CDR3 is CASSLDRGGSEAFF. DNA of the CDR3: TGTGCCAGCAGCTTAGATAGGGGGGGATCTGAAGCTTTCTTT.

This clone was observed many times. The chain employs TRBV5-1 and TRBJ1-1; 10 nucleotides align to TRBD1. This CDR3 is 16 amino acids long. Germline V gene data show CDR1 as SGHRS and CDR2 as YFSETQ. The V gene end was trimmed by 3 bases and the J gene end by 3 bases; junction bases not matched to a gene: 8. The CDR3 sequence is CASSSGHGTGDTEAFF. In nucleotides, the CDR3 is TGCGCCAGCAGCTCGGGGCACGGGACAGGGGACACTGAAGCTTTCTTT. The complete variable domain, with remaining parts taken from reference TRBV5-1 and TRBJ1-1, reads KAGVTQTPRYLIKTRGQQVTLSCSPISGHRSVSWYQQTPGQGLQFLFEYFSETQRNKGNFPGRFSGRQFSNSRSEMNVSTLELGDSALYLCASSSGHGTGDTEAFFGQGTRLTVV.

The chain is built from TRBV5-1 and TRBJ1-1, with 9 bases aligning to TRBD1. The V gene's germline CDR1 is SGHRS and CDR2 YFSETQ. Losses at the gene ends were 4 bases for V and 4 bases for J; bases not matched to a gene: 5. The CDR3 consists of 14 residues. The CDR3 region is CASSRTTGGTEAFF. Here the CDR3 DNA reads TGCGCCAGCAGCAGAACGACAGGGGGCACTGAAGCTTTCTTT.

CDR3 in DNA: TGTGCCAGCAGTTATAGGGCAGGGGTAAGCAATGAGCAGTTCTTC. Translation: CASSYRAGVSNEQFF. The chain links TRBV6-2 or TRBV6-3 to TRBJ2-1; D perhaps matches TRBD1 (6 bases). Trimming shortened V by 3 bases and J by 6 bases, and 15 bases separated the two germline ends. CDR1 and CDR2 from the germline V gene are MNHEY and SVGEGT. The CDR3 sequence is 15 residues long.

This clone appeared many times. The same CDR3 can be traced to other DNA sequences in this sample. V usage is TRBV5-6 and J usage is TRBJ1-5; D uncertain. V was clipped by 1 base and J by 7 bases, with 6 bases between them. Germline V CDR1 and CDR2: SGHDT, YYEEEE. The CDR3 extends over 12 amino acids. The CDR3 region has the DNA TGTGCCAGCAGCTTGATAGGGCAGCCCCAGCATTTT. Translating it yields CASSLIGQPQHF.

This rearrangement joins TRBV28 to TRBJ1-3; TRBD1 matches 8 bases. With 10 bases clipped from V and 4 bases from J, the junction kept 6 bases outside the gene matches. This CDR3 has 13 residues. Germline-derived CDR1 and CDR2 are MDHEN and SYDVKM. The CDR3 region has the DNA TGTGCCACCGACAGGGGTGGCGGAAACACCATATATTTT. Translated: CATDRGGGNTIYF.

The chain links TRBV6-2 or TRBV6-3 to TRBJ2-7; D is unclear. Per the germline V gene, CDR1 is MNHEY and CDR2 is SVGEGT. With 0 bases removed from V and 4 bases from J, the gap between germline ends came to 7 bases. The CDR3 runs 13 residues. CDR3 in amino acids: CASSYSMGYEQYF. The CDR3 DNA follows: TGTGCCAGCAGTTACTCGATGGGGTACGAGCAGTACTTC.

The rearrangement uses TRBV6-5 and TRBJ1-4, with D unresolved. Trimming stripped 3 bases from V and 5 bases from J, with 10 bases between. Germline V gene data show CDR1 as MNHEY and CDR2 as SVGAGI. The CDR3 is 14 amino acids. Here the CDR3 DNA reads TGTGCCAGCAGTTATCTGCGCCGGAATGAAAAACTGTTTTTT. It specifies CASSYLRRNEKLFF.

This chain joins TRBV29-1 and TRBJ2-7; D remains unclear. The ends were cut back, 1 base at V and 4 bases at J, with 8 bases in the middle. The CDR3 has 12 residues. Germline V gene sequence: CDR1 SQVTM, CDR2 ANQGSEA. CDR3 coding DNA: TGCAGCGTTGAAGGCACCTCGTACGAGCAGTACTTC. This codes for CSVEGTSYEQYF.

This clone appeared once. The genes are TRBV30 and TRBJ2-5, with D uncertain. Per germline, CDR1 GTSNPN and CDR2 SVGIG (reference sequence). The CDR3 runs 13 residues. V lost 1 base, J lost 2 bases, and 8 bases lay in between. CDR3: CAWSGSDQETQYF. The DNA of the CDR3 is TGTGCCTGGAGTGGGTCAGATCAAGAGACCCAGTACTTC.

This clone has just one count. V usage is TRBV7-8 and J usage is TRBJ1-2; 10 bases line up with TRBD1. Germline CDR1 SGHVS, CDR2 FQNEAQ. The CDR3 sequence is 14 residues long. Trimming took 8 bases from V and 0 from J; bases not matched to a gene: 3. The CDR3 reads CASGQGGANYGYTF. The CDR3 DNA is TGTGCCAGCGGACAGGGGGGCGCTAACTATGGCTACACCTTC.

The count of this clone is one. The chain recombines TRBV20-1 with TRBJ2-1; possibly TRBD2 for D (5 bases). Germline V CDR1 and CDR2: DFQATT, SNEGSKA (reference sequence). The CDR3 runs to 10 residues. V lost 5 bases to trimming and J lost 8 bases, with 7 bases between them. This CDR3 reads CSAGGDEQFF. In DNA, the CDR3 is TGCAGTGCTGGAGGCGATGAGCAGTTCTTC.

This chain joins TRBV27 and TRBJ2-2; D tentatively reads TRBD1 or TRBD2 (5 bases each). The CDR3 extends over 15 amino acids. Germline CDR1 MNHEY, CDR2 SMNVEV (reference sequence). V dropped 2 bases and J dropped 6 bases, with 13 bases sitting between them. CDR3 in DNA: TGTGCCAGCAGTTTACCGTCGTTGGGGGCCGGGGAGCTGTTTTTT. Translated: CASSLPSLGAGELFF.

This chain uses TRBV5-6 with TRBJ1-2; D uncertain. Germline V lookup: CDR1 SGHDT, CDR2 YYEEEE. The V gene lost 3 bases and the J gene lost 7 bases, with 7 bases spanning the gap. CDR3 length equals 11 residues. The CDR3 nucleotides read TGTGCCAGCAGCTATCCAGCTGGCTACACCTTC. This encodes CASSYPAGYTF. Full variable domain (missing parts from reference TRBV5-6 and TRBJ1-2): DAGVTQSPTHLIKTRGQQVTLRCSPKSGHDTVSWYQQALGQGPQFIFQYYEEEERQRGNFPDRFSGHQFPNYSSELNVNALLLGDSALYLCASSYPAGYTFGSGTRLTVV.

The V call is TRBV11-2, the J call TRBJ2-7; D is unresolved. CDR1 is SGHAT and CDR2 is FQNNGV in the germline V gene. There are 13 residues in the CDR3. V lost 6 bases to trimming and J lost 2 bases, with 11 bases between them. The CDR3 sequence: CASSLVEPYEQYF. As DNA, the CDR3 is TGTGCCAGCAGTCTTGTCGAACCCTACGAGCAGTACTTC.

V is TRBV18 and J is TRBJ1-2, with no clear D. This CDR3 contains 14 residues. Trimming removed 6 bases from V and 4 bases from J, with 15 bases in between. Germline V CDR1 and CDR2: KGHSH, LQKENI. For the CDR3, the DNA is TGTGCCAGCTCCCCGTTTGTCGCCGGCTATGGCTACACCTTC. This sequence encodes CASSPFVAGYGYTF.

The chain joins TRBV30 to TRBJ1-2; D remains ambiguous. The CDR3 consists of 14 residues. V lost 0 bases and J lost 2, with 10 bases in between. Germline V gene sequence: CDR1 GTSNPN, CDR2 SVGIG (reference sequence). The CDR3 region has the DNA TGTGCCTGGAGTGTCCGGTTGGGGAACTATGGCTACACCTTC. The encoded protein is CAWSVRLGNYGYTF.

The J gene is TRBJ2-1, the V gene TRBV9; 8 bases match TRBD2. This CDR3 spans 16 amino acids. The J segment lost 7 bases and the V segment lost 0 bases, leaving 9 bases of the junction unmatched. Germline CDR1 reads SGDLS; CDR2 reads YYNGEE. The CDR3 here is CASSVGGAGVRNEQFF. The CDR3 DNA reads as TGTGCCAGCAGCGTAGGAGGAGCGGGGGTAAGAAATGAGCAGTTCTTC.

The J gene is TRBJ2-1, the V gene TRBV4-3; 8 bases match TRBD2. CDR1 is LGHNA, CDR2 YSLEER, per germline. The J segment lost 5 bases and the V segment lost 4 bases, leaving 4 bases of the junction unmatched. CDR3 length equals 14 residues. The CDR3 loop reads CASSPTGGHNEQFF. The CDR3, as DNA: TGCGCCAGCAGCCCTACGGGGGGGCACAATGAGCAGTTCTTC.

J is TRBJ2-2 and V is TRBV11-3; the match to TRBD2 covers 10 bases. Germline V gene lookup returns CDR1 SGHNT and CDR2 YENEEA. The CDR3 is made up of 19 amino acids. After removal of 3 bases from V and 4 bases from J, the junction contained 14 bases not matched to a gene. Written as DNA, the CDR3 is TGTGCCAGCAGCTTTCAGATTCAGCGGGAGGGCCCCGGCACCGGGGAGCTGTTTTTT. This sequence encodes CASSFQIQREGPGTGELFF.

This rearrangement joins TRBV2 to TRBJ1-2; D gene uncertain. Germline V gene data show CDR1 as SNHLY and CDR2 as FYNNEI. V lost 2 bases and J lost 1, with 8 bases in between. The CDR3 length is 14 residues. The CDR3 reads CASSETKLNYGYTF. The DNA for the CDR3 is TGTGCCAGCAGTGAAACTAAGCTTAACTATGGCTACACCTTC.